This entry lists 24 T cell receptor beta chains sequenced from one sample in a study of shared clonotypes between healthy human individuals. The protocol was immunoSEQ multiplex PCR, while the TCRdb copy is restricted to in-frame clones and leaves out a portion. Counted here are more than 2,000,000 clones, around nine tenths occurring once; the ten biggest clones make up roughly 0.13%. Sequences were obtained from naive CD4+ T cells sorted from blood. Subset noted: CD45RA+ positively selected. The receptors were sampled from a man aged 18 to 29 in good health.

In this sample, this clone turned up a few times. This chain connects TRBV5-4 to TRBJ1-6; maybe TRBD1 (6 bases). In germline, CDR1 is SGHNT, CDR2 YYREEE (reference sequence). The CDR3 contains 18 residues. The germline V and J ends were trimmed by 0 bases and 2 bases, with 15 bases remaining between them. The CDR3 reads CASSLVGTGSAYNSPLHF. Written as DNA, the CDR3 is TGTGCCAGCAGCTTGGTGGGCACAGGGTCGGCCTATAATTCACCCCTCCACTTT.

The CDR3 sequence is CASSFGLAGPYEQYF. CDR3 nucleotide sequence: TGCGCCAGCAGTTTTGGACTAGCGGGACCCTACGAGCAGTACTTC. The genes are TRBV10-1 and TRBJ2-7, with TRBD2 identical over 12 bases. The germline V gene encodes CDR1 WNHNN and CDR2 SYGVQD (reference sequence). The CDR3 has 15 residues. Trimming cost V 5 bases and J 2 bases; bases outside gene matches: 4.

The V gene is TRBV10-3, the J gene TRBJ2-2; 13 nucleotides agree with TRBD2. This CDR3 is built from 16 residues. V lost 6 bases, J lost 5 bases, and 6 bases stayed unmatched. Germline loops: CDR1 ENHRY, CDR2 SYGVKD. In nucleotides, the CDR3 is TGTGCCATCAGCGGGACTAGCGGGGTGTCAACCGGGGAGCTGTTTTTT. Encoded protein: CAISGTSGVSTGELFF.

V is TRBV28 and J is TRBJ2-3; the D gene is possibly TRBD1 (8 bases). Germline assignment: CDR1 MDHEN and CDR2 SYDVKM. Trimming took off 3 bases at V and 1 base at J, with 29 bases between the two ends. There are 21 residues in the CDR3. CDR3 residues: CASSFVGGPDRAHRRTDTQYF. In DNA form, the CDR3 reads TGTGCCAGCAGTTTTGTGGGGGGGCCGGACAGGGCTCATCGACGCACAGATACGCAGTATTTT. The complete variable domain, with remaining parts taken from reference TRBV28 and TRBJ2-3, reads DVKVTQSSRYLVKRTGEKVFLECVQDMDHENMFWYRQDPGLGLRLIYFSYDVKMKEKGDIPEGYSVSREKKERFSLILESASTNQTSMYLCASSFVGGPDRAHRRTDTQYFGPGTRLTVL.

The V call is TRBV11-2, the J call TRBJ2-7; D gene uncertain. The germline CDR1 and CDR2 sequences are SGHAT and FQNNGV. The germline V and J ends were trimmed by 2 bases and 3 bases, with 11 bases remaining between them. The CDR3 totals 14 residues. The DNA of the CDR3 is TGTGCCAGCAGCTTAAGCCAGACCTACTACGAGCAGTACTTC. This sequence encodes CASSLSQTYYEQYF. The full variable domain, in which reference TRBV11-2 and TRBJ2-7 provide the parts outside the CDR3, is EAGVAQSPRYKIIEKRQSVAFWCNPISGHATLYWYQQILGQGPKLLIQFQNNGVVDDSQLPKDRFSAERLKGVDSTLKIQPAKLEDSAVYLCASSLSQTYYEQYFGPGTRLTVT.

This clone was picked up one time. The CDR3 protein is CASSAGGANGETQYF. The CDR3 DNA reads as TGTGCCAGCAGCGCCGGGGGGGCGAATGGCGAGACCCAGTACTTC. The chain combines TRBV9 with TRBJ2-5; 8 nucleotides agree with TRBD2. Germline lookup yields CDR1 SGDLS and CDR2 YYNGEE. The V and J ends lost 3 bases and 5 bases, in that order; junction bases with no gene match: 9. This CDR3 contains 15 residues.

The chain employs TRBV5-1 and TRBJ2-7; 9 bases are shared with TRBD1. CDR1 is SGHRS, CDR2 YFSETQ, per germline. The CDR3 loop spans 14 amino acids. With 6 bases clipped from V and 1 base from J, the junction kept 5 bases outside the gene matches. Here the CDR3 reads CASTPGQGSYEQYF. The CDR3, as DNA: TGCGCCAGCACCCCGGGACAGGGTTCCTACGAGCAGTACTTC.

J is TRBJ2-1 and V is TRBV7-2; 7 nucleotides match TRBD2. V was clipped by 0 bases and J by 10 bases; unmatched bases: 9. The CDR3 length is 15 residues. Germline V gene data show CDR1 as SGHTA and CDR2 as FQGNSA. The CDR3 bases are TGTGCCAGCAGCTTAGCGGGAGGGCCTCCCATCGAGCAGTTCTTC. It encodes CASSLAGGPPIEQFF.

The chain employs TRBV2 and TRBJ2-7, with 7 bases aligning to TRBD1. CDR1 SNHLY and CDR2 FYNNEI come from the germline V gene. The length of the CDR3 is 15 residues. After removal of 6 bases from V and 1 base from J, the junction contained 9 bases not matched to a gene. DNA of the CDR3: TGTGCCAGCAGGGCGGGTGAGGGGGCTTCCTACGAGCAGTACTTC. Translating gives CASRAGEGASYEQYF.

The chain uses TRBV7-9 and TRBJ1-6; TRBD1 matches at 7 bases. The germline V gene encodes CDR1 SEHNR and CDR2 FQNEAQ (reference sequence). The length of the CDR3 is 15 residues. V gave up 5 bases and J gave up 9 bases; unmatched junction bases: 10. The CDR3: CASSDQTQGFSPLHF. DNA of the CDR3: TGTGCCAGCAGCGACCAGACACAGGGGTTTTCACCCCTCCACTTT.

CDR3 in DNA: TGCGCCAGTCGCTTCGGGGTGAACACTGAAGCTTTCTTT. It yields the protein CASRFGVNTEAFF. J is TRBJ1-1 and V is TRBV5-1; D remains unclear. With 8 bases removed from V and 0 bases from J, the gap between germline ends came to 11 bases. This CDR3 region has 13 residues. Germline-derived CDR1 and CDR2 are SGHRS and YFSETQ.

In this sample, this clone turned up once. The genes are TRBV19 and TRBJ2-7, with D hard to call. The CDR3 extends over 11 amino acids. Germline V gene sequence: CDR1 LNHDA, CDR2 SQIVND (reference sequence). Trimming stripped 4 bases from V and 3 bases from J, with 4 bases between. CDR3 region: CASSTCYEQYF. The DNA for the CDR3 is TGTGCCAGTAGTACTTGCTACGAGCAGTACTTC. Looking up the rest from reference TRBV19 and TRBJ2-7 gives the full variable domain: DGGITQSPKYLFRKEGQNVTLSCEQNLNHDAMYWYRQDPGQGLRLIYYSQIVNDFQKGDIAEGYSVSREKKESFPLTVTSAQKNPTAFYLCASSTCYEQYFGPGTRLTVT.

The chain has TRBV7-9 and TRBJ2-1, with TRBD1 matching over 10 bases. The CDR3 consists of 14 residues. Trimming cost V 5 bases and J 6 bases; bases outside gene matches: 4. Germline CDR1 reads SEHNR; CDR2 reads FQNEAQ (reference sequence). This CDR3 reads CASSLRDRGNEQFF. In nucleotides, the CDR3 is TGTGCCAGCAGCCTCCGGGACAGGGGCAATGAGCAGTTCTTC.

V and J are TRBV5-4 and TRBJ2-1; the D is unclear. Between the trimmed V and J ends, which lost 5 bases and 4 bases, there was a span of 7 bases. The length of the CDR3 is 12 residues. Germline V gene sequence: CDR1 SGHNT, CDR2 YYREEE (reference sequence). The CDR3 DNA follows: TGTGCCAGCAGGGACGGTTACAATGAGCAGTTCTTC. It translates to CASRDGYNEQFF.

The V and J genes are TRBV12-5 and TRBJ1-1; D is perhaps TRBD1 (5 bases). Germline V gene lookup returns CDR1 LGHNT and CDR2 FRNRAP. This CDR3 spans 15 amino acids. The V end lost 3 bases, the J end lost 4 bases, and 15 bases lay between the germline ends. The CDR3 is CASGFLSGRGTEAFF. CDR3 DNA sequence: TGTGCTAGTGGTTTCCTCTCGGGACGGGGCACTGAAGCTTTCTTT.

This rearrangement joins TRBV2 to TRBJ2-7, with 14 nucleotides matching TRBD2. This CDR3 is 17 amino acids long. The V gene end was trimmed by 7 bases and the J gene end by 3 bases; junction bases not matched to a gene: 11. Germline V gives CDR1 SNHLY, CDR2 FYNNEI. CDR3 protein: CASTRDRGTSGSYEQYF. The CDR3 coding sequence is TGTGCCAGCACTCGGGACAGGGGGACTAGCGGGAGCTACGAGCAGTACTTC.

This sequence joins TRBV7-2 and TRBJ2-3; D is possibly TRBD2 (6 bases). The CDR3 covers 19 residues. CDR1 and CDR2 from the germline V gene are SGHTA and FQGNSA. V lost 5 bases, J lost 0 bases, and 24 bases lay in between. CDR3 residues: CASSPNNRDSRSSTDTQYF. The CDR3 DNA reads TGTGCCAGCAGCCCAAACAACCGGGACTCGCGATCTAGCACAGATACGCAGTATTTT.

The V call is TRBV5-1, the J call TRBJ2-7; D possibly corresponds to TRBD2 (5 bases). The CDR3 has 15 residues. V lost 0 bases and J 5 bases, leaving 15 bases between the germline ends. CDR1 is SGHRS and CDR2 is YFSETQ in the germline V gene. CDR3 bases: TGCGCCAGCAGCTTGGCAAATAGGCCGGAGGACGAGCAGTACTTC. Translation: CASSLANRPEDEQYF.

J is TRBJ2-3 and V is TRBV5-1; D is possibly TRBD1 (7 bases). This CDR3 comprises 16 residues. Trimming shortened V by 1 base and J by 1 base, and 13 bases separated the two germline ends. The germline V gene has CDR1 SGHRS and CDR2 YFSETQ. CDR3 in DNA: TGCGCCAGCAGCTTGCAGGGGGGAACGGGCACAGATACGCAGTATTTT. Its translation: CASSLQGGTGTDTQYF.

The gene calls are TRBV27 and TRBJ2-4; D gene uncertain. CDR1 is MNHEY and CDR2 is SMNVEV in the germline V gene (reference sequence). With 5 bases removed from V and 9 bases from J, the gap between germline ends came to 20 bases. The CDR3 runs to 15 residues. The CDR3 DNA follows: TGTGCCAGCAGTCCTCTAGGGAAAGGGAAGAGCATTCAGTACTTC. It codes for CASSPLGKGKSIQYF.

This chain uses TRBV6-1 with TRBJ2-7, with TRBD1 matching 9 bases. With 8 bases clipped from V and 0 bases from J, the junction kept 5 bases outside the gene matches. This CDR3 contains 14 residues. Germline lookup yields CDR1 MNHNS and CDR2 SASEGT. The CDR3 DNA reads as TGTGCCAGCCAGGGGACAGGGCTCTCCTACGAGCAGTACTTC. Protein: CASQGTGLSYEQYF.

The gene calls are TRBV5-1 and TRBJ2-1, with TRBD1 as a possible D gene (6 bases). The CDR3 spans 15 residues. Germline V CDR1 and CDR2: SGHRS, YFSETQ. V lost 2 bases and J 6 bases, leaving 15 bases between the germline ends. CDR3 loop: CASSFRDTTSNEQFF. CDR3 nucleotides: TGCGCCAGCAGCTTCCGGGACACTACGAGCAATGAGCAGTTCTTC.

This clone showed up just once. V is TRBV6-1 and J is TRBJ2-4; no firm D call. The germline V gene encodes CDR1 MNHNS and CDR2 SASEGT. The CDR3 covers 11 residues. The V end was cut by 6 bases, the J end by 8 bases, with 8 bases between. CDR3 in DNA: TGTGCCAGCAGCAATCCGGACATTCAGTACTTC. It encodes CASSNPDIQYF.

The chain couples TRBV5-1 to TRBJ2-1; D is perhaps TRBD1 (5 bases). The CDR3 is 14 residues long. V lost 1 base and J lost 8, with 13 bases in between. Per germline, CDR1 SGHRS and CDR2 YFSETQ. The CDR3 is CASSLQGSVDEQFF. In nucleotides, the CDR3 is TGCGCCAGCAGCTTGCAGGGTTCAGTGGATGAGCAGTTCTTC.